One TCR beta chain is described in this entry. This sample is part of a study of CXCR4 blockade with PD-1 therapy in pancreatic cancer. Germline V gene lookup returns CDR1 SGHDN and CDR2 FVKESK. The length of the CDR3 is 14 residues. V lost 0 bases, J lost 10 bases, and 14 bases lay in between. The data were produced by immunoSEQ multiplex PCR, yet TCRdb's version contains in-frame clones alone and is incomplete. The sample holds 950 to 1,200 clones; roughly 37% are singletons and the top ten take 10%. The sequence came from a human donor with pancreatic ductal adenocarcinoma. The sample comprised tumor tissue. The V and J genes are TRBV14 and TRBJ2-3, with a possible D match to TRBD1 (6 bases). The CDR3 bases are TGTGCCAGCAGCCAAGATCTTGGTTCAGGGGCGCAGTATTTT. Translated: CASSQDLGSGAQYF.